The 2 T cell receptor beta chains presented below share a single source sample, sequenced in a study of cytotoxic CD8 clonotypes in ibrutinib-treated CLL. Repertoires were generated with immunoSEQ multiplex PCR, while TCRdb's copy carries only in-frame clones and drops some. The repertoire consists of about 60,000 clones, with around 52% occurring once and the leading ten covering 20% to 30%. The material sequenced was PBMCs, taken at disease progression, from a patient treated with ibrutinib. These receptors all stem from a human donor with chronic lymphocytic leukemia.

The rearrangement links TRBV27 to TRBJ2-7; 10 positions match TRBD1. The junction had 2 bases not matched to a gene; V was cut back by 3 bases and J by 3 bases. This CDR3 is 14 amino acids long. The germline gives CDR1 MNHEY, CDR2 SMNVEV (reference sequence). The CDR3 DNA is TGTGCCAGCAGTTTCGGGACAGGGGTCTACGAGCAGTACTTC. This gives the protein CASSFGTGVYEQYF.

The J gene is TRBJ1-1, the V gene TRBV5-1; TRBD1 agrees at 8 bases. V lost 9 bases and J lost 4; bases outside the gene matches: 8. Germline V gives CDR1 SGHRS, CDR2 YFSETQ. This CDR3 contains 13 residues. The CDR3 reads CATAGGASTEAFF. CDR3 nucleotides: TGCGCCACCGCAGGGGGCGCGAGCACTGAAGCTTTCTTT.